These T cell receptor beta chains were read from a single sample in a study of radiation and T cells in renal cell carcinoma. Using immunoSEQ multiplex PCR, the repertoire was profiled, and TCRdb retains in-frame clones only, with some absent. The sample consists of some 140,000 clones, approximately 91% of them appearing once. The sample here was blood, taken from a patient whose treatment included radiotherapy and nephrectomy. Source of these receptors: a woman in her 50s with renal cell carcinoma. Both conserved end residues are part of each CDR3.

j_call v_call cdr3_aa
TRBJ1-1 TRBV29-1 CSVDFLGTGPIGAFF
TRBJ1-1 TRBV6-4 CASSDRTNTEAFF
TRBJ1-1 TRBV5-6 CASSHIGQGGEDTEAFF
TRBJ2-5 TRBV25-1 CASSEYGGGETQYF
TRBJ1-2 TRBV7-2 CASSYHRDTYGYTF
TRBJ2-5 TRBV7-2 CASSPGTAPRGQYF
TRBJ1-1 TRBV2 CASSRDSPYLEAFF
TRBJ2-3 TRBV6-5 CASTPPSTDTQYF
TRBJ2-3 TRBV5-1 CASSNLATDTQYF
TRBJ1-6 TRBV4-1 CASSQARTDWESSFLPLHF
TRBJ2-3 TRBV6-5 CASSYFDTQYF
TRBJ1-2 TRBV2 CASSPGANYGYTF
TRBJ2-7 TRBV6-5 CASSYSGVSSYEQYF
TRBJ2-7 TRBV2 CASTDSMGGSYEQYF
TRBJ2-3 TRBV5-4 CASSLGLAGATDTQYF
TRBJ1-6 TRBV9 CASSQSGDRGDSPLHF
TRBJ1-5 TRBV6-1 CASRKPAGSNQPQHF
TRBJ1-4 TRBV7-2 CASSADKATNEKLFF
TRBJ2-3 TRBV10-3 CAISEADTQYF
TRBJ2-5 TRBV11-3 CASSLGREWRETQYF
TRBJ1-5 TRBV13 CASSLQGESQHF
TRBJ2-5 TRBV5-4 CASSLAGAQETQYF
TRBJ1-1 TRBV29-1 CSVTAGNTEAFF
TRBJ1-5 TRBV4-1 CASSQDSRGAQPQHF
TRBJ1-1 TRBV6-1 CASRTGNEAFF
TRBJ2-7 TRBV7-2 CASSLRDYEQYF
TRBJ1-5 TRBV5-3 CARSWDGYNQPQHF
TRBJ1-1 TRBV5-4 CASSWDWNTEAFF
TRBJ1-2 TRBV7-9 CASSETGKIYGYTF
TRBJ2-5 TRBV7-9 CASSGQGASETQYF
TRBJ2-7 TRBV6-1 CASTLQGGGVEQYF
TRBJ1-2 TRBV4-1 CASSQDPQDYGYTF
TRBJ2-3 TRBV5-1 CASSPSSGPEADTQYF